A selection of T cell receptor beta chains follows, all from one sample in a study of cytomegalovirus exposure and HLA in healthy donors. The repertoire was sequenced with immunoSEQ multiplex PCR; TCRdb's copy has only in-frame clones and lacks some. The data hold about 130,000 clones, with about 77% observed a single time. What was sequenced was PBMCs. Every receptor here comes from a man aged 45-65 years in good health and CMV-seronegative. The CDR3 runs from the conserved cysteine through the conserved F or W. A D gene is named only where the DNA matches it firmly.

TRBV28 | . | CASSLSLNEKLFF
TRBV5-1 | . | CASSLAGSRPGGHTDTQYF
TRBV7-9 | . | CASSSRVRYGGGNEQFF
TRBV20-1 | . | CSASQEAQHF
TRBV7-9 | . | CASSLGQVDNEKLFF
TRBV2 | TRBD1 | CASSRQGFTEAFF
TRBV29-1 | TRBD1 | CSADRGTGELFF
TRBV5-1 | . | CASSLEGEGGSYF
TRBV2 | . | CASSAGRTSHTDTQYF
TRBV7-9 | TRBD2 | CASSLGAGSDSTDTQYF
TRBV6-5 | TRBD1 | CASSYRLRGKNTEAFF
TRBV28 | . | CASSSSSTGELFF
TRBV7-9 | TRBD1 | CASSLARTGPLEQYF
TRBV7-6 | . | CASSLSTGPSYEQYF
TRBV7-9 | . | CASSSGQTEAFF
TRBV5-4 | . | CASSSPSGGDGQFF
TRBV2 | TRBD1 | CASSATGPYGYTF
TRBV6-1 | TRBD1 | CASSGTGEPNEKLFF
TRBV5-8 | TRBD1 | CASNLDGTGDQPQHF
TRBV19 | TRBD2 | CASSTRILAGSRNEQFF